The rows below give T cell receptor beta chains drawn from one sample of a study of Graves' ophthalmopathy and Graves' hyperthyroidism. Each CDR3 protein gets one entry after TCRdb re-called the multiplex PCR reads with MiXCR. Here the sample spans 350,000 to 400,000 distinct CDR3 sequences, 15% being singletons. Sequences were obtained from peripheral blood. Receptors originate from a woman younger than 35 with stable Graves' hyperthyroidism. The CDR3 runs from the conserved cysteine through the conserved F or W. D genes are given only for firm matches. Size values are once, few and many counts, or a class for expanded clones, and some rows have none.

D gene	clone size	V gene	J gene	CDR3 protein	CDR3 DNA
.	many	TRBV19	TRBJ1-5	CASKRGNSNQPQHF	TGTGCCAGTAAAAGGGGGAACAGCAATCAGCCCCAGCATTTT
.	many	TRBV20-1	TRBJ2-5	CSAAETSRETQYF	TGCAGTGCCGCCGAGACTAGTAGGGAGACCCAGTACTTC
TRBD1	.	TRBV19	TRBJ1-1	CASSRITGGHTEALF	TGTGCCAGTAGCAGAATAACAGGGGGGCACACTGAAGCTCTCTTT
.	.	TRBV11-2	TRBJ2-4	CASSTPRGPIAKNIQYF	TGTGCCAGCAGCACTCCAAGGGGCCCTATAGCCAAAAACATTCAGTACTTC
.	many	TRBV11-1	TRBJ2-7	CASSFAGLNYEQYF	TGTGCCAGCAGCTTCGCGGGGCTAAACTACGAGCAGTACTTC
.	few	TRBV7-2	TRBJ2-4	CASSLAGLNIKYF	TGTGCCAGCAGCTTAGCGGGCCTAAACATTAAGTACTTC
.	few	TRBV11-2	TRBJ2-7	CASSSHRDEQYF	TGTGCCAGCAGCTCTCACAGGGACGAGCAGTACTTC
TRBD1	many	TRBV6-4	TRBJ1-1	CASSEGTGGSAEAFF	TGTGCCAGCAGTGAGGGGACAGGGGGCTCGGCTGAAGCTTTCTTT
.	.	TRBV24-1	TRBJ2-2	CATSDLQGLLTGELFF	TGTGCCACCAGTGATTTGCAGGGGCTTCTCACCGGGGAGCTGTTTTTT
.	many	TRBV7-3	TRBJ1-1	CASSPTRASPGTEAFF	TGTGCCAGCAGCCCGACCCGAGCCAGCCCGGGCACTGAAGCTTTCTTT
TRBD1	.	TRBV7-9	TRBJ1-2	CASSNPRDRYGYTF	TGTGCCAGCAGCAACCCACGGGACAGATATGGCTACACCTTC
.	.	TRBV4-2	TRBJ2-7	CASSQTAAVPDEQYF	TGTGCCAGCAGCCAAACAGCGGCGGTGCCCGACGAGCAGTACTTC
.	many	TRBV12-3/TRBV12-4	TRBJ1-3	CASSPDTNGYF	TGTGCCAGCAGCCCGGACACCAATGGATATTTT
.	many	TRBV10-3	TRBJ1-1	CAITTTGSTEAFF	TGTGCCATCACTACCACAGGGAGCACTGAAGCTTTCTTT
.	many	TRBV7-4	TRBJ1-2	CASSSVYEDGYTF	TGTGCCAGCAGCTCCGTGTATGAGGATGGCTACACCTTC
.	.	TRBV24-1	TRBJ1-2	CASYQGQNYGYTF	TGTGCCTCCTACCAGGGGCAGAACTATGGCTACACCTTC
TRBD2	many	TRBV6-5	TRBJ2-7	CASSFFPGGYEQYF	TGTGCCAGCAGTTTCTTCCCGGGAGGCTACGAGCAGTACTTC
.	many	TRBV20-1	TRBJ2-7	CSARDRSEGPNEQYF	TGCAGTGCTAGAGATCGTTCGGAGGGGCCAAACGAGCAGTACTTC
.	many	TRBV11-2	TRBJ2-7	CASSFSTSTAYEQYF	TGTGCCAGCAGCTTTAGTACTTCAACAGCCTACGAGCAGTACTTC
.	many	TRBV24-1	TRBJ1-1	CATSDALNEGKTFF	TGTGCCACCAGTGATGCCCTCAATGAGGGGAAGACTTTCTTT
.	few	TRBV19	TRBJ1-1	CASSKSRGRDTEAFF	TGTGCCAGTAGTAAAAGCAGGGGCCGGGACACTGAAGCTTTCTTT
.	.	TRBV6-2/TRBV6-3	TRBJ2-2	CASSYGEESGELFF	TGTGCCAGCAGTTACGGGGAGGAATCCGGGGAGCTGTTTTTT
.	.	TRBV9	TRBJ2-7	CASSVADGEQYF	TGTGCCAGCAGCGTAGCAGACGGGGAGCAGTACTTC
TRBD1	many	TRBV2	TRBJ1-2	CASRGGQGGSDYGYTF	TGTGCCAGCAGGGGTGGACAGGGAGGAAGTGACTATGGCTACACCTTC
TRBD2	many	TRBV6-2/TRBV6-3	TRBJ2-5	CASTPLAVTPETQYF	TGTGCCAGCACCCCACTAGCGGTGACTCCAGAGACCCAGTACTTC
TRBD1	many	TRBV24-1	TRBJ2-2	CATSGTGPGELFF	TGTGCCACCAGCGGGACAGGGCCCGGGGAGCTGTTTTTT